This T cell receptor beta chain was sequenced for a study of T cell responses to AZD1222 COVID-19 vaccine. This CDR3 spans 13 amino acids. Trimming stripped 5 bases from V and 1 base from J, with 8 bases between. Germline V gives CDR1 SGHNT, CDR2 YENEEA. This clone has only one observation. Its matching antigen is unknown. Regarding the study as a whole: Females made up more of the donors, who were largely white British, and clonal diversity may have come out too low.

TCRdb's copy holds only in-frame clones and misses some; the assay was immunoSEQ multiplex PCR. The profile shows 120,000 to 150,000 clones, about 90% of them singletons. The sample here was peripheral blood, taken 28 days after the second dose of the MenACWY control vaccine. The chain has TRBV11-3 and TRBJ2-5; no clear D. The sequence was obtained from an adult who received the MenACWY meningococcal vaccine as a control. The CDR3 sequence is CASSQSRQETQYF. CDR3 in DNA: TGTGCCAGCAGCCAGTCCCGCCAAGAGACCCAGTACTTC.